These T cell receptor beta chains were read from a single sample in a study of shared clonotypes between healthy human individuals. Repertoires were generated with immunoSEQ multiplex PCR, while TCRdb's copy carries only in-frame clones and drops some. The sample comprises around 430,000 clones, roughly 77% of which are singletons, and about 12% rests with the top ten. Input material: PBMCs. The source is a woman aged 40 to 50 in good health. Some clones in this sample may be carry-over from other donors' samples. CDR3s include the opening cysteine and the closing phenylalanine or tryptophan. A D gene is named only where the DNA matches it firmly. A row's size may be missing; if present it is once, few, many or a size class.

TRBJ2-7 | - | TRBV4-1 | TRBD2 | CASSLQQGGRSGSTYEQYF | TGCGCCAGCAGCCTACAACAAGGGGGGCGGAGCGGGAGCACATACGAGCAGTACTTC
TRBJ2-6 | - | TRBV7-8 | TRBD1 | CASSLPGQGVSGANVLTF | TGTGCCAGCAGCTTACCGGGACAGGGGGTCTCTGGGGCCAACGTCCTGACTTTC
TRBJ1-5 | - | TRBV6-1 | TRBD1 | CASLDRELNQPQHF | TGTGCCAGCCTAGACAGGGAGCTAAATCAGCCCCAGCATTTT
TRBJ2-1 | - | TRBV27 | - | CASSPDWTRGDYNEQFF | TGTGCCAGCAGTCCAGATTGGACCCGTGGAGACTACAATGAGCAGTTCTTC
TRBJ2-1 | many | TRBV10-3 | TRBD2 | CAISDPSASGSGEQFF | TGTGCCATCAGCGACCCCAGTGCTAGCGGGAGTGGTGAGCAGTTCTTC
TRBJ1-5 | once | TRBV7-2 | - | CASSVQANQPQHF | TGTGCCAGCAGTGTACAGGCGAATCAGCCCCAGCATTTT
TRBJ2-1 | - | TRBV7-3 | - | CASSLSRDVYNEQFF | TGTGCCAGCAGCTTATCGCGTGACGTTTACAATGAGCAGTTCTTC
TRBJ2-4 | - | TRBV27 | - | CASSLTFKNIQYF | TGTGCCAGCAGTTTAACGTTCAAAAACATTCAGTACTTC
TRBJ1-2 | - | TRBV7-3 | - | CASSPDANYGYTF | TGTGCCAGCAGCCCGGACGCTAACTATGGCTACACCTTC
TRBJ2-7 | once | TRBV6-5 | - | CASSSTAGTRAEQYF | TGTGCCAGCAGTTCCACCGCCGGGACACGCGCCGAGCAGTACTTC